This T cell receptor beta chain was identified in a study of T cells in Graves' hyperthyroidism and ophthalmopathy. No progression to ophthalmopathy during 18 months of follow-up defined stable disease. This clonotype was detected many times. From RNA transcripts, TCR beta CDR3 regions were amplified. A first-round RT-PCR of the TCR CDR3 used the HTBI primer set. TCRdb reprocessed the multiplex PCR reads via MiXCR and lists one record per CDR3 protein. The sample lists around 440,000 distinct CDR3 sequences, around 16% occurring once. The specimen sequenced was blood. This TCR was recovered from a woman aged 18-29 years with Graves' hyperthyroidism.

CDR3 loop: CATSTRQEWNTEAFF. The DNA of the CDR3 is TGTGCCACCAGCACACGACAGGAATGGAACACTGAAGCTTTCTTT. The chain employs TRBV15 and TRBJ1-1, with D possibly matching TRBD1 (6 bases). The CDR3 consists of 15 residues. With 4 bases removed from V and 1 base from J, the gap between germline ends came to 13 bases. The germline gives CDR1 LNHNV, CDR2 YYDKDF (reference sequence).